This T cell receptor beta chain originates from a study of T cell changes during pregnancy in multiple sclerosis. The protocol was immunoSEQ multiplex PCR, while the TCRdb copy is restricted to in-frame clones and leaves out a portion. The data show around 48,000 clones, with over 80% seen just once and roughly 0.91% held by the top ten. The clonotype was recovered from a female donor in good health, enrolled as a control in a pregnancy study. This sample comprised CD4+ T cells from peripheral blood mononuclear cells, obtained in the second trimester of pregnancy.

The CDR3 reads CASSIEDSGELFF. CDR3 DNA: TGTGCCAGTAGTATAGAGGACAGCGGGGAGCTGTTTTTT. The V call is TRBV19, the J call TRBJ2-2; maybe TRBD1 (6 bases). Germline-derived CDR1 and CDR2 are LNHDA and SQIVND (reference sequence). V shed 0 bases and J shed 7 bases, with 6 bases lying between them. The CDR3 is made up of 13 amino acids. The whole variable domain, filled in from reference TRBV19 and TRBJ2-2, reads DGGITQSPKYLFRKEGQNVTLSCEQNLNHDAMYWYRQDPGQGLRLIYYSQIVNDFQKGDIAEGYSVSREKKESFPLTVTSAQKNPTAFYLCASSIEDSGELFFGEGSRLTVL.